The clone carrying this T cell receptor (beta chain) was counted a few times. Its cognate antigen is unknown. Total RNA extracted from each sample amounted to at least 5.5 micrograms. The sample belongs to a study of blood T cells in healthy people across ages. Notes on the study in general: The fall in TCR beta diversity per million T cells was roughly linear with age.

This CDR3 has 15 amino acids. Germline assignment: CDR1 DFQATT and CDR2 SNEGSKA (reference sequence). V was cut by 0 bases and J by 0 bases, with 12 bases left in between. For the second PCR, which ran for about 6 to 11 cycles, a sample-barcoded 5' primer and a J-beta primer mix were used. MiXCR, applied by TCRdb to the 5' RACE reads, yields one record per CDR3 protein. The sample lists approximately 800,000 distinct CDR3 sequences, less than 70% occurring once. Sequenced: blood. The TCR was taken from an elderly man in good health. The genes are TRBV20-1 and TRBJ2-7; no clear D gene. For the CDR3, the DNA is TGCAGTGCTAGAGATGATAGGCCTACCTCCTACGAGCAGTACTTC. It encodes CSARDDRPTSYEQYF.